The 2 T cell receptor beta chains in this list originate from one sample, sequenced in a study of T-cell reconstitution after alpha-beta-depleted transplantation in children. Unique molecular identifiers tagged the TCRbeta library. TCRdb ran MiXCR on the PCR reads and lists one entry per CDR3 protein. The table records around 240,000 distinct CDR3 sequences, 9.7% of them present only once. The source was PBMCs from the stem cell graft donor, collected from the stem cell graft. These receptors all come from a human donor who donated a stem cell graft to a child with SCID.

This clonotype showed up many times. J is TRBJ2-5 and V is TRBV21-1; TRBD1, the D gene given by the table, was not confirmed from the DNA. TRBV21-1 is annotated as a pseudogene. The CDR3 extends over 17 amino acids. Here the CDR3 DNA reads TGTGCCAGCAGCAAAGTGGGCCTTAACAGGGGGCGAGAGACCCAGTACTTC. Protein sequence: CASSKVGLNRGRETQYF.

This clonotype has at least ten counts. The CDR3 loop reads CASSPSGGGVETQYF. CDR3 coding DNA: TGTGCCAGCAGCCCTTCGGGGGGAGGGGTCGAGACCCAGTACTTC. The genes are TRBV7-3 and TRBJ2-5, with 7 bases identical to TRBD2. The V segment lost 5 bases and the J segment 5 bases; nucleotides outside the gene matches: 11. This CDR3 is 15 amino acids long. Germline CDR1 and CDR2: SGHTA and FQGTGA.